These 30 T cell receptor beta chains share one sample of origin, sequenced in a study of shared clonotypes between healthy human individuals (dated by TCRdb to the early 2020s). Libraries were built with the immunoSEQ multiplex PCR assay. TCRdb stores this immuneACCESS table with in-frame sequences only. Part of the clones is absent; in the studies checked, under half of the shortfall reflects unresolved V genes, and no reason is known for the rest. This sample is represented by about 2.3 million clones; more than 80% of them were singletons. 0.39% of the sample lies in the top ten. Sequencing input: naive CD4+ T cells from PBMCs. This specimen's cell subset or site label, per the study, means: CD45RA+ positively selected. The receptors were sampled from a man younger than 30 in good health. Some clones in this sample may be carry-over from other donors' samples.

The CDR3 DNA follows: TGTGCCTGGATACGACAGGGATCCTACGAGCAGTACTTC. Protein product: CAWIRQGSYEQYF. This rearrangement joins TRBV30 to TRBJ2-7; TRBD1 agrees at 7 bases. J lost 1 base, V lost 4 bases, and 4 bases had no gene match. Germline V CDR1 and CDR2: GTSNPN, SVGIG (reference sequence). CDR3 size: 13 residues. The full variable domain, completed using reference TRBV30 and TRBJ2-7, is SQTIHQWPATLVQPVGSPLSLECTVEGTSNPNLYWYRQAAGRGLQLLFYSVGIGQISSEVPQNLSASRPQDRQFILSSKKLLLSDSGFYLCAWIRQGSYEQYFGPGTRLTVT.

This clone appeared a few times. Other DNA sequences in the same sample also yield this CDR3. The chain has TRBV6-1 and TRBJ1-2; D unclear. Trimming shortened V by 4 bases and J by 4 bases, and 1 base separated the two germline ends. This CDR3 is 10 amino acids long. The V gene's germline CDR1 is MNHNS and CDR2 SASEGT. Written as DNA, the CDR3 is TGTGCCAGCAGTGCCTATGGCTACACCTTC. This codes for CASSAYGYTF.

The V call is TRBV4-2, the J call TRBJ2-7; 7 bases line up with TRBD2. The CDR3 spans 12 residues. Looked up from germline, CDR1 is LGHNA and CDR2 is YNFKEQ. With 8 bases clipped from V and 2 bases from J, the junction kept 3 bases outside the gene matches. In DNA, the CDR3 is TGTGCCAGCGGGAGGGCCCCCTACGAGCAGTACTTC. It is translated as CASGRAPYEQYF.

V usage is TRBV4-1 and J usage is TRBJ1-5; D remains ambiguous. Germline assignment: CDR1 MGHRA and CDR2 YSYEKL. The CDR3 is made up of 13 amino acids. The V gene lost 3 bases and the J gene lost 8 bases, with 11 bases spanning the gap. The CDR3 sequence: CASSHPGVEPQHF. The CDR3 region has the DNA TGCGCCAGCAGCCATCCGGGCGTGGAGCCCCAGCATTTT.

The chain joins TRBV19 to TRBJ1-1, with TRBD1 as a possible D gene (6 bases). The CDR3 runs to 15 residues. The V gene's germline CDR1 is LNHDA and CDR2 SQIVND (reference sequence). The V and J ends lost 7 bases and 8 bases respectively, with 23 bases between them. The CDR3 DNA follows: TGTGCCAGTACTAAACTTAGGACAGTTCCTTCGGAAGCTTTCTTT. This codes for CASTKLRTVPSEAFF.

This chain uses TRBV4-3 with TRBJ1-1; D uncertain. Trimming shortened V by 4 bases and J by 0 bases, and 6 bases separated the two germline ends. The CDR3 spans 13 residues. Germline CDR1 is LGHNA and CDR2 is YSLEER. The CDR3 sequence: CASSRQMNTEAFF. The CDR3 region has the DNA TGCGCCAGCAGCCGGCAAATGAACACTGAAGCTTTCTTT.

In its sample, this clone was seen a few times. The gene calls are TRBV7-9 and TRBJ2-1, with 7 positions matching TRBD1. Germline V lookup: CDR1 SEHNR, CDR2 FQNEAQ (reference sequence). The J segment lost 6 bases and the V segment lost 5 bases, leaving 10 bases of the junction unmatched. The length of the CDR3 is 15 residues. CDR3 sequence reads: CASSTGQSAFNEQFF. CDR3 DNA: TGTGCCAGCAGCACGGGACAGTCAGCCTTCAATGAGCAGTTCTTC.

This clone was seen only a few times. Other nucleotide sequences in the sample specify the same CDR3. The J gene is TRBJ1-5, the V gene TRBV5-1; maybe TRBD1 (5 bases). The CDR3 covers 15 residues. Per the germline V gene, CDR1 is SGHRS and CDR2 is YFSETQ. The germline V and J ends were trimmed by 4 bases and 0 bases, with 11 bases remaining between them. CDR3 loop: CASSPGTNSNQPQHF. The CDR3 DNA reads TGCGCCAGCAGCCCGGGGACGAATAGCAATCAGCCCCAGCATTTT.

CDR3 residues: CASSPAGLPIEQYF. The CDR3 DNA reads TGTGCCAGCAGCCCCGCGGGACTACCGATCGAGCAGTACTTC. The chain couples TRBV5-4 to TRBJ2-7; 7 bases are shared with TRBD2. The CDR3 contains 14 residues. CDR1 and CDR2 from the germline V gene are SGHNT and YYREEE (reference sequence). Trimming removed 4 bases from V and 6 bases from J; junction bases left unmatched: 10.

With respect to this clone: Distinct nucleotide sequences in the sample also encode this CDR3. DNA for the CDR3: TGCGCCAGCAGCTTGGTGGCGGGAGGGACCGGGGAGCTGTTTTTT. It codes for CASSLVAGGTGELFF. The chain employs TRBV5-1 and TRBJ2-2, with TRBD2 matching 9 bases. Germline V gives CDR1 SGHRS, CDR2 YFSETQ. CDR3 length equals 15 residues. Trimming took 0 bases from V and 5 from J; bases not matched to a gene: 2.

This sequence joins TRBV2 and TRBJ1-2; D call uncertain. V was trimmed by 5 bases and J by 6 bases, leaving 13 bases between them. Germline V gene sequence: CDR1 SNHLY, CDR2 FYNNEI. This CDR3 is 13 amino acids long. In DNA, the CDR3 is TGTGCCAGCAGTTCGGGCCGTGGTGATGGCTACACCTTC. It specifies CASSSGRGDGYTF.

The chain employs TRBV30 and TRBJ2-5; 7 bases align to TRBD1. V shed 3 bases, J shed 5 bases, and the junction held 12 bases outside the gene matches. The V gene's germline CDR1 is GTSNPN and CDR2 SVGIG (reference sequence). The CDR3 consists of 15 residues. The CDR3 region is CAWSNPTGLRETQYF. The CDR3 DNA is TGTGCCTGGAGCAACCCGACAGGGTTGCGGGAGACCCAGTACTTC.

The CDR3 region has the DNA TGTGCCAGGAGTCGACAGGGGCAGGGTTACGAGCAGTACTTC. It translates to CARSRQGQGYEQYF. This chain connects TRBV6-4 to TRBJ2-7; 8 positions agree with TRBD1. This CDR3 region has 14 residues. Looked up from germline, CDR1 is MRHNA and CDR2 is SNTAGT. With 9 bases clipped from V and 4 bases from J, the junction kept 11 bases outside the gene matches.

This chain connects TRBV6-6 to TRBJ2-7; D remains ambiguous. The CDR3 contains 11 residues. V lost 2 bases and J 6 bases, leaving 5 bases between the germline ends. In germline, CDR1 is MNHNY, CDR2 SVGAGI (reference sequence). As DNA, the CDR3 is TGTGCCAGCAGTTACATGGGCGAGCAGTACTTC. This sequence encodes CASSYMGEQYF.

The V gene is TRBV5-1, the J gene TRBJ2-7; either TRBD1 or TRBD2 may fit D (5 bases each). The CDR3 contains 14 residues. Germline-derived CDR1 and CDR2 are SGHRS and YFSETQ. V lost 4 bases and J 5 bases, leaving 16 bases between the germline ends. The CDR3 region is CASSSGTPVHEQYF. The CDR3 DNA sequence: TGCGCCAGCAGCAGTGGGACCCCGGTCCACGAGCAGTACTTC.

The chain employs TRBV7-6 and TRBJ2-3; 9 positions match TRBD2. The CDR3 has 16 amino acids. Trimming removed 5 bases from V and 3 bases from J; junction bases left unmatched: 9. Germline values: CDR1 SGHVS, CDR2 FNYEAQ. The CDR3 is CASSPRGAGGTDTQYF. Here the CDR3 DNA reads TGTGCCAGCAGCCCGAGAGGGGCGGGAGGGACAGATACGCAGTATTTT.

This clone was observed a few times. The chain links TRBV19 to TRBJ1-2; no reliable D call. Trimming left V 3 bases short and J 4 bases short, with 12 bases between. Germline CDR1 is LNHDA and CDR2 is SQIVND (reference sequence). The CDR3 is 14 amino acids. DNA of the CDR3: TGTGCCAGTAGTATCGGGGAGGAGTCCTATGGCTACACCTTC. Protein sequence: CASSIGEESYGYTF. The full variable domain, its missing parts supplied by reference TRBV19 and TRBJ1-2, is DGGITQSPKYLFRKEGQNVTLSCEQNLNHDAMYWYRQDPGQGLRLIYYSQIVNDFQKGDIAEGYSVSREKKESFPLTVTSAQKNPTAFYLCASSIGEESYGYTFGSGTRLTVV.

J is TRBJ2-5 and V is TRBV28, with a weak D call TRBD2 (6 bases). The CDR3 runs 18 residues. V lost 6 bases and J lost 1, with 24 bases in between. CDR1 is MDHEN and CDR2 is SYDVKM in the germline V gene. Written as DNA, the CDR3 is TGTGCCAGCAGAAACTGGGGAACCGGGACTCCCTTCCAAGAGACCCAGTACTTC. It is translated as CASRNWGTGTPFQETQYF.

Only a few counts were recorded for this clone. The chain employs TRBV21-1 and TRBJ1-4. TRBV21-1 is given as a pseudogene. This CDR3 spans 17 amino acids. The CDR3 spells CASSKEASQKDNEKLFF. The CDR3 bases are TGTGCCAGCAGCAAAGAGGCCTCCCAAAAGGATAATGAAAAACTGTTTTTT.

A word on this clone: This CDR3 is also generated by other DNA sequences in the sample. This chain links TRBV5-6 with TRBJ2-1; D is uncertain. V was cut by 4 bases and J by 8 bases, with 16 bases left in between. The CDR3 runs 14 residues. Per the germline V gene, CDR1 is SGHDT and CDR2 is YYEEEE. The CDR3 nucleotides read TGTGCCAGCAGCCCTCGGATAGGTACAGATGAGCAGTTCTTC. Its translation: CASSPRIGTDEQFF.

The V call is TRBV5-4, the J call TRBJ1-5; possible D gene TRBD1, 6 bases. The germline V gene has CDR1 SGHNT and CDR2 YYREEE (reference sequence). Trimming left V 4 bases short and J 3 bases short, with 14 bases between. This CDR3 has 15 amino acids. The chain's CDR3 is CASSLGGHINQPQHF. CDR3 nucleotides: TGTGCCAGCAGCCTTGGGGGACACATCAATCAGCCCCAGCATTTT.

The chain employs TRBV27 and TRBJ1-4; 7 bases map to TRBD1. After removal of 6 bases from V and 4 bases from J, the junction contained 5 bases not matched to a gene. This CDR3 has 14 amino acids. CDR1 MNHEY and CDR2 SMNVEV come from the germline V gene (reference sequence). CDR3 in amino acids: CASRTGQVNEKLFF. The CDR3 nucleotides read TGTGCCAGCAGGACCGGACAGGTTAATGAAAAACTGTTTTTT. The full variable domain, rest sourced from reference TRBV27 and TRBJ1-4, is EAQVTQNPRYLITVTGKKLTVTCSQNMNHEYMSWYRQDPGLGLRQIYYSMNVEVTDKGDVPEGYKVSRKEKRNFPLILESPSPNQTSLYFCASRTGQVNEKLFFGSGTQLSVL.

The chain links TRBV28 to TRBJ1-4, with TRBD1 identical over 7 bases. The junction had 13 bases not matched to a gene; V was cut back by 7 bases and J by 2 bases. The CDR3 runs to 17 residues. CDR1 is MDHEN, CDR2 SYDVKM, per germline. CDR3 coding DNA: TGTGCCAGCACCTCCGATGAGAGGGGGCGCACTAATGAAAAACTGTTTTTT. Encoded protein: CASTSDERGRTNEKLFF.

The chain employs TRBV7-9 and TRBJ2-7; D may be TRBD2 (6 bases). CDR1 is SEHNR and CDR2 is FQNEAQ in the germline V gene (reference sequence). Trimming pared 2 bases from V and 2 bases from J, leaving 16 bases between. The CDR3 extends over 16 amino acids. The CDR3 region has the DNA TGTGCCAGCAGCTTACTCCAGAGCGGGCCTACCTACGAGCAGTACTTC. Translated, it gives CASSLLQSGPTYEQYF.

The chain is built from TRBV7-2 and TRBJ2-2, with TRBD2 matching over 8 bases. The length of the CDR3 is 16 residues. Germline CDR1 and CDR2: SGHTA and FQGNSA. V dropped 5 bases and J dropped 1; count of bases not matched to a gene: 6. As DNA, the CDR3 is TGTGCCAGCAGCCCACGAGGGACTAGGAACACCGGGGAGCTGTTTTTT. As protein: CASSPRGTRNTGELFF.

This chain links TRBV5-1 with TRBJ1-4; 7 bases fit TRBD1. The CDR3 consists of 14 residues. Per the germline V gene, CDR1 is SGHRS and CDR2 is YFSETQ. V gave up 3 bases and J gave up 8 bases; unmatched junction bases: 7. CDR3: CASSWGDSGEKLFF. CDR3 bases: TGCGCCAGCAGCTGGGGGGACAGTGGGGAAAAACTGTTTTTT. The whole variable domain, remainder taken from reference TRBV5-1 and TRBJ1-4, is KAGVTQTPRYLIKTRGQQVTLSCSPISGHRSVSWYQQTPGQGLQFLFEYFSETQRNKGNFPGRFSGRQFSNSRSEMNVSTLELGDSALYLCASSWGDSGEKLFFGSGTQLSVL.

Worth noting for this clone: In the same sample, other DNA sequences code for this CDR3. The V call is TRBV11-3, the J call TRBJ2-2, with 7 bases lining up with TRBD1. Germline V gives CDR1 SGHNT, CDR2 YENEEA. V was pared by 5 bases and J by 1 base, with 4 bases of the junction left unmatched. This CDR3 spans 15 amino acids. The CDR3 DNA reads TGTGCCAGCAGCCCGAGGACAGGGAACACCGGGGAGCTGTTTTTT. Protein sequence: CASSPRTGNTGELFF.

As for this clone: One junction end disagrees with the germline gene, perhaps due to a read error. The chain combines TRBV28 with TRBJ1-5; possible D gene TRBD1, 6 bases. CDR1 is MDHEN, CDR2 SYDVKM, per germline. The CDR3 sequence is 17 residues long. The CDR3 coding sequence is TGTGCCAGCAGTTTAGGGGGGGCACAATATAGCAATCAACCCCAGCATTTT. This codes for CASSLGGAQYSNQPQHF.

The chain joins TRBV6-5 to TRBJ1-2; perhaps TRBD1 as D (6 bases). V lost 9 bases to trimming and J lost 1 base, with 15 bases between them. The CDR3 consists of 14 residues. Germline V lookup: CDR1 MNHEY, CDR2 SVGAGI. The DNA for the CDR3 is TGTGCCAGTTTTTCCGGGGGGCATAACTATGGCTACACCTTC. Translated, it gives CASFSGGHNYGYTF.

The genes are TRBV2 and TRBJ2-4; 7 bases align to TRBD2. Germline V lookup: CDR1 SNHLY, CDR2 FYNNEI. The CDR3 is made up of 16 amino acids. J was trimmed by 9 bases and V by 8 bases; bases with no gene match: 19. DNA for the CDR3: TGTGCCAGCGTCCCACGTACTCCTCGGGGGGAGGGCATTCAGTACTTC. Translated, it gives CASVPRTPRGEGIQYF.